One sample yielded the 19 T cell receptor beta chains listed below, sequenced in a study of blood T cell repertoires in COVID-19. The repertoire was sequenced with immunoSEQ multiplex PCR; TCRdb's copy has only in-frame clones and lacks some. Found here are approximately 97,000 clones, 92% of them singletons; the top ten hold 1.9%. The sequenced sample was peripheral blood. The receptors come from a woman between 45 and 60 years old with COVID-19, enrolled during active disease.

The chain has TRBV14 and TRBJ1-2, with unresolved D. There are 17 residues in the CDR3. Per germline, CDR1 SGHDN and CDR2 FVKESK. Trimming took 3 bases from V and 8 from J, leaving 25 bases between them. CDR3 in DNA: TGTGCCAGCAGCCAGTTACCCCGGGCCACGCGGGGAGGGGGCTACACCTTC. Encoded protein: CASSQLPRATRGGGYTF.

This rearrangement joins TRBV7-8 to TRBJ2-7; tentatively, D is TRBD1 (6 bases). Trimming stripped 1 base from V and 6 bases from J, with 7 bases between. CDR1 is SGHVS and CDR2 is FQNEAQ in the germline V gene. This CDR3 region has 12 residues. CDR3 amino acids: CASSLGGREQYF. The CDR3 DNA reads as TGTGCCAGCAGCTTAGGGGGGCGCGAGCAGTACTTC.

This rearrangement joins TRBV5-5 to TRBJ1-2, with 12 bases that match TRBD1. Germline CDR1 SGHKS, CDR2 YYEKEE (reference sequence). There are 18 residues in the CDR3. V was pared by 4 bases and J by 4 bases, with 14 bases of the junction left unmatched. This CDR3 reads CASSTGQGALLGAYGYTF. For the CDR3, the DNA is TGTGCCAGCAGCACGGGACAGGGGGCGCTCCTGGGGGCCTATGGCTACACCTTC.

The chain couples TRBV6-6 to TRBJ1-4; TRBD1 aligns across 9 bases. After removal of 6 bases from V and 4 bases from J, the junction contained 6 bases not matched to a gene. This CDR3 is 15 amino acids long. Germline V CDR1 and CDR2: MNHNY, SVGAGI (reference sequence). The CDR3 bases are TGTGCCAGCAGGGGGACAGGGCGGGGTAATGAAAAACTGTTTTTT. It specifies CASRGTGRGNEKLFF.

The V and J genes are TRBV13 and TRBJ2-1; TRBD2 aligns across 15 bases. Per germline, CDR1 PRHDT and CDR2 FYEKMQ (reference sequence). J was trimmed by 3 bases and V by 4 bases; bases with no gene match: 4. This CDR3 spans 17 amino acids. The CDR3 coding sequence is TGTGCCAGCAGCTCCCTGGGACTAGCGGGGGGCTACAATGAGCAGTTCTTC. Translation gives CASSSLGLAGGYNEQFF.

About this clone: Compared with germline, one end of the junction differs, possibly owing to a read error. The rearrangement uses TRBV10-1 and TRBJ1-2, with D unclear. The CDR3 length is 13 residues. CDR1 and CDR2 (germline): WNHNN, SYGVQD (reference sequence). CDR3 loop: CASSPTRGGYERF. The CDR3 DNA follows: TGCGCCAGCAGTCCTACCCGTGGAGGCTATGAGCGCTTC.

V gene TRBV28 combines with J gene TRBJ1-2, with D tentatively TRBD1 (5 bases). V lost 7 bases and J 7 bases, leaving 28 bases between the germline ends. Germline V gene lookup returns CDR1 MDHEN and CDR2 SYDVKM. The CDR3 spans 17 residues. The DNA of the CDR3 is TGTGCCAGCACGGTGACTTTTCGGGGGTTCCATTCGGGTGGCTACACCTTC. Amino acid sequence: CASTVTFRGFHSGGYTF.

The chain uses TRBV12-5 and TRBJ2-3; 9 bases align to TRBD2. The V gene end was trimmed by 2 bases and the J gene end by 4 bases; junction bases not matched to a gene: 7. The CDR3 spans 16 residues. Looked up from germline, CDR1 is LGHNT and CDR2 is FRNRAP. DNA for the CDR3: TGTGCTAGTGGTTTGATGGGACTAGCTCGAGCAGATACGCAGTATTTT. This translates into CASGLMGLARADTQYF. Drawing the rest from reference TRBV12-5 and TRBJ2-3, the complete variable domain is DARVTQTPRHKVTEMGQEVTMRCQPILGHNTVFWYRQTMMQGLELLAYFRNRAPLDDSGMPKDRFSAEMPDATLATLKIQPSEPRDSAVYFCASGLMGLARADTQYFGPGTRLTVL.

V is TRBV3-1 (or the pseudogene TRBV3-2) and J is TRBJ1-5; D is perhaps TRBD1 (5 bases). This CDR3 comprises 14 residues. V was shortened by 4 bases and J by 1 base, with 8 bases between the two germline ends. Germline V gene sequence: CDR1 LGHDT, CDR2 YNNKEL (reference sequence). The CDR3 DNA sequence: TGTGCCAGCAGCCCCGCAGGGAGCAATCAGCCCCAGCATTTT. Translating it yields CASSPAGSNQPQHF.

This clone has a count of ten or more. The chain couples TRBV27 to TRBJ2-1; unclear D gene. The CDR3 length is 12 residues. With 8 bases removed from V and 8 bases from J, the gap between germline ends came to 13 bases. Germline V lookup: CDR1 MNHEY, CDR2 SMNVEV (reference sequence). The CDR3 region is CASGLGWDEQFF. Written as DNA, the CDR3 is TGTGCCAGCGGTCTAGGCTGGGATGAGCAGTTCTTC.

The CDR3 sequence: CASSTRDRGPRNEQFF. The CDR3 DNA follows: TGTGCCAGCAGCACCCGAGACAGGGGGCCACGGAATGAGCAGTTCTTC. This chain links TRBV11-3 with TRBJ2-1; 10 bases line up with TRBD1. The CDR3 extends over 16 amino acids. J gave up 7 bases and V 5 bases, and 11 bases lay outside the gene matches. Germline V CDR1 and CDR2: SGHNT, YENEEA.

V is TRBV7-3 and J is TRBJ2-5, with TRBD2 identical over 7 bases. V lost 3 bases to trimming and J lost 4 bases; unmatched junction nucleotides: 8. Germline lookup yields CDR1 SGHTA and CDR2 FQGTGA. The CDR3 length is 15 residues. CDR3 sequence reads: CASSLGVGGTETQYF. The CDR3 nucleotides are TGTGCCAGCAGCTTGGGCGTCGGGGGGACAGAGACCCAGTACTTC.

The V and J genes are TRBV5-4 and TRBJ2-2; weak D call: TRBD1 (5 bases). Germline CDR1 SGHNT, CDR2 YYREEE (reference sequence). CDR3 length: 14 amino acids. V lost 7 bases, J lost 0 bases, and 10 bases lay in between. The CDR3 DNA sequence: TGTGCCAGCGGACAAACTACGAACACCGGGGAGCTGTTTTTT. It translates to CASGQTTNTGELFF.

The chain joins TRBV5-1 to TRBJ1-5, with TRBD1 as a possible D gene (5 bases). The V gene lost 4 bases and the J gene lost 4 bases, with 12 bases spanning the gap. The V gene's germline CDR1 is SGHRS and CDR2 YFSETQ. The CDR3 is made up of 14 amino acids. CDR3 sequence (DNA): TGCGCCAGCAGCAGCCACCCAGGGAATCAGCCCCAGCATTTT. Protein sequence: CASSSHPGNQPQHF.

The rearrangement uses TRBV4-2 and TRBJ2-3, with TRBD2 as a possible D gene (6 bases). Trimming took 1 base from V and 5 from J, leaving 10 bases between them. This CDR3 region has 14 residues. CDR1 is LGHNA and CDR2 is YNFKEQ in the germline V gene. The CDR3 sequence: CASSQGLVVDTQYF. DNA for the CDR3: TGTGCCAGCAGCCAAGGACTAGTTGTAGATACGCAGTATTTT.

V is TRBV5-6 and J is TRBJ1-1, with unresolved D. CDR1 and CDR2 from the germline V gene are SGHDT and YYEEEE. The CDR3 runs to 11 residues. V was cut by 5 bases and J by 4 bases, with 6 bases left in between. The CDR3 DNA reads as TGTGCCAGCAGTTGGAGCACTGAAGCTTTCTTT. The encoded protein is CASSWSTEAFF.

This clone showed up just a few times. CDR3 amino acids: CASSQEGLGGSGGGSYEQYF. The CDR3 DNA follows: TGCGCCAGCAGCCAAGAAGGCTTAGGGGGTAGCGGGGGTGGCTCCTACGAGCAGTACTTC. This chain links TRBV4-1 with TRBJ2-7, with TRBD2 matching over 9 bases. This CDR3 is built from 20 residues. In germline, CDR1 is MGHRA, CDR2 YSYEKL. Trimming took 0 bases from V and 0 from J; bases not matched to a gene: 15.

This clone was seen once. The chain joins TRBV3-1 (or the pseudogene TRBV3-2) to TRBJ2-2; TRBD2 matches at 9 bases. Looked up from germline, CDR1 is LGHDT and CDR2 is YNNKEL (reference sequence). V shed 1 base, J shed 6 bases, and the junction held 9 bases outside the gene matches. The CDR3 has 17 residues. Here the CDR3 reads CASSQGLTGGGAGELFF. CDR3 in DNA: TGTGCCAGCAGCCAAGGCCTTACTGGCGGGGGGGCCGGGGAGCTGTTTTTT.

This chain connects TRBV7-7 to TRBJ1-2; D possibly corresponds to TRBD1 (5 bases). This CDR3 has 16 amino acids. The V end lost 5 bases, the J end lost 8 bases, and 24 bases lay between the germline ends. CDR1 is SSHAT and CDR2 is FNYEAQ in the germline V gene (reference sequence). The CDR3 DNA sequence: TGTGCCAGCAGCGTCAACGTGGGTCGGGGGAGAAGGGGCTACACCTTC. Encoded protein: CASSVNVGRGRRGYTF.